The present entry profiles one TCR beta chain with its context. From germline, CDR1 is LGHNA and CDR2 YNFKEQ. V was clipped by 0 bases and J by 6 bases, with 10 bases between them. The CDR3 loop spans 14 amino acids. Assay used: immunoSEQ multiplex PCR; TCRdb lists only in-frame clones, some missing. The data contain about 50,000 clones, approximately 89% of them seen just once; the ten biggest clones take up 9.5% to 15%. This sample was taken from a study of blood T cell repertoires in COVID-19. The V call is TRBV4-2, the J call TRBJ2-3; no definite D call. The TCR was taken from a human donor with active COVID-19. The donor label of this sample is uncertain. What was sequenced was peripheral blood. CDR3: CASSQDPSPDTQYF. The CDR3 DNA sequence: TGTGCCAGCAGCCAAGATCCTAGTCCGGATACGCAGTATTTT.